This T cell receptor (beta chain) was sequenced during a study of identical twins. This clonotype was seen a few times. The antigen remains undetermined. Among all donors, each was a healthy Caucasian. With V trimmed by 5 bases and J by 6 bases, 10 bases remained unmatched. The CDR3 loop spans 15 amino acids. Germline lookup yields CDR1 DFQATT and CDR2 SNEGSKA (reference sequence). cDNA molecules carried unique molecular identifiers, and template switching added a universal primer site. TCRdb processed the 5' RACE reads anew with MiXCR; each CDR3 protein has one entry. The sample lists some 630,000 distinct CDR3 sequences; around 7.5% were seen once. Overall study results and limits: Possibly, invariant MAIT and iNKT cells partly confounded zero-insertion analyses. Clonotypes of the beta chain that were abundant in cord blood carried fewer insertions (memory repertoires showed none).

These data are also associated with another study on yellow fever vaccine responses in identical twins.

The specimen was PBMCs. The chain carries TRBV20-1 and TRBJ2-1; 10 bases fit TRBD2. This TCR was recovered from a woman between 18 and 29 years old in good health. CDR3 DNA sequence: TGCAGTGCTCCCCGGACTAGCGGAACTTTCAATGAGCAGTTCTTC. It encodes CSAPRTSGTFNEQFF.